One and the same sample provided the 14 T cell receptor beta chains below, sequenced in a study of breast tumors, draining lymph nodes, adjacent tissues. TCRdb re-called the multiplex PCR reads through MiXCR, storing one row per CDR3 protein. The sample yields about 180,000 distinct CDR3 sequences, about 34% seen once. Breast cancer patients provided tissue from their axillary draining lymph nodes. Sequencing was carried out using axillary lymph node tissue. The source of these receptors is a female donor with breast cancer. Some clones in this sample may be carry-over from other donors' samples.

The V gene is TRBV9, the J gene TRBJ1-5; the D gene is possibly TRBD1 (6 bases). Trimming removed 3 bases at V and 1 base at J, with 8 bases between. Germline CDR1 and CDR2: SGDLS and YYNGEE. The length of the CDR3 is 14 residues. As DNA, the CDR3 is TGTGCCAGCAGCGCGGGGGGCAGCAATCAGCCCCAGCATTTT. Translation gives CASSAGGSNQPQHF.

There are many counts of this clonotype. This chain links TRBV29-1 with TRBJ1-3, with D possibly TRBD1 on 6 matching bases. Germline CDR1 and CDR2: SQVTM and ANQGSEA. With 6 bases removed from V and 2 bases from J, the gap between germline ends came to 11 bases. This CDR3 is built from 13 residues. Here the CDR3 reads CSVSKGAGNTIYF. The CDR3 DNA is TGCAGCGTGTCTAAGGGGGCTGGAAACACCATATATTTT.

The rearrangement links TRBV6-2 or TRBV6-3 to TRBJ2-2; D might be TRBD2 (7 bases). The V gene's germline CDR1 is MNHEY and CDR2 SVGEGT. There are 14 residues in the CDR3. V gave up 5 bases and J gave up 8 bases, with 15 bases separating them. CDR3 nucleotide sequence: TGTGCCAGCAGTCCTACGGGGGGCAGGGGGGAGCTGTTTTTT. Protein sequence: CASSPTGGRGELFF.

V usage is TRBV24-1 and J usage is TRBJ2-3; 7 nucleotides line up with TRBD1. This CDR3 spans 15 amino acids. Germline lookup yields CDR1 KGHDR and CDR2 SFDVKD. CDR3 coding DNA: TGTGCTAGATGGGGACAGTCTCCTAGCACAGATACGCAGTATTTT. Translated: CARWGQSPSTDTQYF.

The chain has TRBV7-9 and TRBJ2-6; TRBD2 might be the D (6 bases). This CDR3 contains 17 residues. V was shortened by 2 bases and J by 0 bases, with 11 bases between the two germline ends. CDR1 and CDR2 from the germline V gene are SEHNR and FQNEAQ (reference sequence). The CDR3 DNA sequence: TGTGCCAGCAGCTTAAAGGGGACTCTCTCTGGGGCCAACGTCCTGACTTTC. Protein: CASSLKGTLSGANVLTF.

The rearrangement uses TRBV24-1 and TRBJ1-5; D call uncertain. Germline CDR1 reads KGHDR; CDR2 reads SFDVKD. The CDR3 sequence is 11 residues long. V lost 5 bases and J 5 bases, leaving 3 bases between the germline ends. Written as DNA, the CDR3 is TGTGCCACCAGTGGCTATCAGCCCCAGCATTTT. This gives the protein CATSGYQPQHF.

The J gene is TRBJ1-1, the V gene TRBV20-1; weak D call: TRBD1 (5 bases). The germline CDR1 and CDR2 sequences are DFQATT and SNEGSKA (reference sequence). V lost 4 bases and J lost 4, with 16 bases in between. CDR3 length: 14 amino acids. The CDR3 protein is CSANLQVFSTEAFF. The CDR3 coding sequence is TGCAGTGCTAATCTACAGGTGTTCAGCACTGAAGCTTTCTTT.

This clonotype came up many times. The chain couples TRBV3-1 to TRBJ2-5; D unresolved. Trimming took 4 bases from V and 6 from J, leaving 15 bases between them. CDR1 is LGHDT and CDR2 is YNNKEL in the germline V gene (reference sequence). This CDR3 region has 14 residues. The CDR3 nucleotides read TGTGCCAGCAGCCCATTGGCCAGCACACAGACCCAGTACTTC. Its protein product is CASSPLASTQTQYF.

This clonotype was picked up many times. The chain couples TRBV19 to TRBJ1-6; D is possibly TRBD1 (5 bases). Germline V gene sequence: CDR1 LNHDA, CDR2 SQIVND (reference sequence). The CDR3 covers 14 residues. V dropped 2 bases and J dropped 6 bases, with 8 bases sitting between them. The DNA of the CDR3 is TGTGCCAGTAGTATATGGGGGACTAATTCACCCCTCCACTTT. Residues: CASSIWGTNSPLHF.

The sample holds many counts of this clonotype. CDR3 sequence (DNA): TGCGCCAGCAGCCCCGACGGCGGGGGCTACACCTTC. It specifies CASSPDGGGYTF. The chain employs TRBV5-1 and TRBJ1-2; D remains ambiguous. The ends were cut back, 4 bases at V and 8 bases at J, with 12 bases in the middle. CDR1 and CDR2 from the germline V gene are SGHRS and YFSETQ. The CDR3 has 12 residues.

This clonotype was recorded many times. The chain couples TRBV5-1 to TRBJ2-5, with TRBD2 matching 7 bases. This CDR3 contains 16 residues. The trim removed 0 bases at V and 5 bases at J, leaving 10 bases unmatched. Germline V CDR1 and CDR2: SGHRS, YFSETQ. DNA for the CDR3: TGCGCCAGCAGCTTGGCCCCCGGGAGGTTAGGTGAGACCCAGTACTTC. This translates into CASSLAPGRLGETQYF.

This clonotype has at least ten counts. The chain couples TRBV6-5 to TRBJ1-3; no reliable D call. Per germline, CDR1 MNHEY and CDR2 SVGAGI. V was shortened by 7 bases and J by 3 bases, with 19 bases between the two germline ends. The length of the CDR3 is 16 residues. For the CDR3, the DNA is TGTGCCAGCACGCCAAATGACCCGCTCTTTGGAAACACCATATATTTT. This translates into CASTPNDPLFGNTIYF.

This clonotype was seen at least ten times. V usage is TRBV27 and J usage is TRBJ2-1, with 7 bases lining up with TRBD1. V shed 3 bases and J 7 bases; nucleotides not matched to a gene: 3. The CDR3 runs 13 residues. The germline CDR1 and CDR2 sequences are MNHEY and SMNVEV (reference sequence). CDR3 amino acids: CASSFLDRNEQFF. CDR3 nucleotide sequence: TGTGCCAGCAGTTTCCTGGACAGGAATGAGCAGTTCTTC.

The chain joins TRBV19 to TRBJ2-7; D gene unclear. The V end was cut by 2 bases, the J end by 7 bases, with 15 bases between. The germline gives CDR1 LNHDA, CDR2 SQIVND (reference sequence). The CDR3 loop spans 14 amino acids. The DNA for the CDR3 is TGTGCCAGTAGTATATGGCAGGATGCTGAAGAGCAGTACTTC. This translates into CASSIWQDAEEQYF. The full variable domain, in which reference TRBV19 and TRBJ2-7 provide the parts outside the CDR3, is DGGITQSPKYLFRKEGQNVTLSCEQNLNHDAMYWYRQDPGQGLRLIYYSQIVNDFQKGDIAEGYSVSREKKESFPLTVTSAQKNPTAFYLCASSIWQDAEEQYFGPGTRLTVT.